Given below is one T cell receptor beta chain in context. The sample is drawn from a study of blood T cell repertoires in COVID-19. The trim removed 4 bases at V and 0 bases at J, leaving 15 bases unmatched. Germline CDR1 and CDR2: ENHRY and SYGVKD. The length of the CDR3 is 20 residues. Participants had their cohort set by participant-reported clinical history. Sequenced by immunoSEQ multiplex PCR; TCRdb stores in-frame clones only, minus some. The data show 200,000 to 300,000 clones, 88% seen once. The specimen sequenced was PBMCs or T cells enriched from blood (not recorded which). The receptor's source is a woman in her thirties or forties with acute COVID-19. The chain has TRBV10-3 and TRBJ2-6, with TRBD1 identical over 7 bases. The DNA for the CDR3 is TGTGCCATCAGTGGCACTACAGGGGTTGCTCCTCTCTCTGGGGCCAACGTCCTGACTTTC. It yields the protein CAISGTTGVAPLSGANVLTF.